These T cell receptor beta chains were read from a single sample in a study of blood T cells in healthy people across ages. Via MiXCR, TCRdb re-called the 5' RACE reads, giving one row per CDR3 protein. The data show more than 600,000 distinct CDR3 sequences, 20% to 30% seen once. These data were also filed under a second study, of T cells of mothers and their children.

Source material: blood. These receptors were collected from a boy aged 5-17 years in good health. The CDR3 runs from the conserved cysteine through the conserved F or W. A D gene is named only where the DNA matches it firmly. Part of the rows lack a size; the others show once, few, many or a class for expanded clones.

14	-	TRBV29-1	few	TRBJ2-5	TGCAGCGTTGAATCGGGGGCGGTAGGAGAGACCCAGTACTTC	CSVESGAVGETQYF
12	-	TRBV3-1	-	TRBJ2-7	TGTGCCAGCAGCCACACGAAGTCCGAGCAGTACTTC	CASSHTKSEQYF
15	-	TRBV4-1	-	TRBJ1-5	TGCGCCAGCAGCCAAGAGGGGTCGCGAGGACAGCCCCAGCATTTT	CASSQEGSRGQPQHF
16	-	TRBV4-3	-	TRBJ2-7	TGCGCCAGCAGCCAAGATCGAGCCAGGCCCTACTACGAGCAGTACTTC	CASSQDRARPYYEQYF
15	TRBD2	TRBV6-2/TRBV6-3	-	TRBJ2-5	TGTGCCAGCAGCCCGACTAGCGGACTATATGAGACCCAGTACTTC	CASSPTSGLYETQYF
15	-	TRBV20-1	few	TRBJ2-7	TGCAGTGCTAGAGATACCCAGGGTGGCTCCTACGAGCAGTACTTC	CSARDTQGGSYEQYF
13	-	TRBV14	once	TRBJ2-7	TGTGCCAGCAGCCAAGGTGACCGTTTCGAGCAGTACTTC	CASSQGDRFEQYF
16	-	TRBV29-1	-	TRBJ2-1	TGCAGCGTTGAAGATCAAGGGCCTAGCTCCTACAATGAGCAGTTCTTC	CSVEDQGPSSYNEQFF
15	TRBD1	TRBV7-9	few	TRBJ1-5	TGTGCCAGCAGCTTAGGGGACAGGGCAAATCAGCCCCAGCATTTT	CASSLGDRANQPQHF
15	TRBD1	TRBV10-3	few	TRBJ1-4	TGTGCCATCAGTGAGTCGTGGGACAGCGGTGAAAAACTGTTTTTT	CAISESWDSGEKLFF
15	-	TRBV19	-	TRBJ2-3	TGCGCCAGTAGTATCCCCACCAAAAGTGGAGATACGCAGTATTTT	CASSIPTKSGDTQYF
16	-	TRBV29-1	-	TRBJ2-1	TGCAGCGTTGGTAGGGATACAGTGAACCTCTACAATGAGCAGTTCTTC	CSVGRDTVNLYNEQFF
11	-	TRBV7-2	-	TRBJ2-7	TGTGCCAGCGGTGGGGGGTTCGAGCAGTACTTC	CASGGGFEQYF
16	TRBD1	TRBV14	few	TRBJ2-3	TGTGCCAGCAGCCACACGACAGGGGTTGGCACAGATACGCAGTATTTT	CASSHTTGVGTDTQYF
13	-	TRBV12-3/TRBV12-4	few	TRBJ1-4	TGTGCCAGCAGTTTAGCCGATAATGAAAAACTGTTTTTT	CASSLADNEKLFF
15	-	TRBV15	-	TRBJ1-5	TGCGCCACCAGCAGAGTCCGGATTTCCAATCAGCCCCAGCATTTT	CATSRVRISNQPQHF
14	TRBD1	TRBV30	-	TRBJ2-3	TGTGCCAGCGACAGGGGGCAGAGCACAGATACGCAGTATTTT	CASDRGQSTDTQYF